The 15 T cell receptor beta chains in this list originate from one sample, sequenced in a study of T cells after yellow fever vaccination. TCRdb passed the 5' RACE reads through MiXCR, listing each CDR3 protein once. The table has hundreds of thousands of distinct CDR3 sequences, 8.7% seen once; the top ten hold over 15%. Sequenced here: PBMCs, sampled on the day of the first yellow fever vaccination. The receptors stem from a man aged 18 to 30 who received the YFV17D yellow fever vaccine.

Ten or more counts support this clonotype. This chain joins TRBV7-7 and TRBJ2-7; a weak D match, TRBD1 (6 bases). The germline V gene encodes CDR1 SSHAT and CDR2 FNYEAQ (reference sequence). The CDR3 covers 16 residues. The CDR3 DNA follows: TGTGCTAGCAGCTGGGGAGACGGACAGTCCTTTTACGAGCAGTACGTC. It translates to CASSWGDGQSFYEQYV.

This clonotype has at least ten counts. This chain connects TRBV15 to TRBJ2-3; D remains ambiguous. The ends were cut back, 1 base at V and 6 bases at J, with 20 bases in the middle. CDR3 size: 17 residues. Germline assignment: CDR1 LNHNV and CDR2 YYDKDF (reference sequence). The CDR3 bases are TGTGCCACCAGCAGAGGTATGGCACATGGGTCTATGGATACGCAGTATTTT. Translated, it gives CATSRGMAHGSMDTQYF.

The chain joins TRBV6-5 to TRBJ2-3; 9 bases map to TRBD2. The CDR3 length is 16 residues. CDR1 and CDR2 from the germline V gene are MNHEY and SVGAGI. V lost 0 bases and J lost 7; bases outside the gene matches: 8. CDR3 DNA: TGTGCCAGCAGTTACTCGAGGGCGGGGGGGCCGAATACGCAGTATTTT. Residues: CASSYSRAGGPNTQYF.

The genes are TRBV20-1 and TRBJ1-2, with D uncertain. Per germline, CDR1 DFQATT and CDR2 SNEGSKA (reference sequence). V lost 8 bases and J 4 bases, leaving 14 bases between the germline ends. The CDR3 consists of 12 residues. As DNA, the CDR3 is TGCAGTTCGAAATCCGGGATCTATGGCTACACCTTC. As protein: CSSKSGIYGYTF.

This clonotype was detected a few times. The V gene is TRBV9, the J gene TRBJ2-1, with D perhaps assigned TRBD1 or TRBD2 (5 bases each). The V gene's germline CDR1 is SGDLS and CDR2 YYNGEE. This CDR3 region has 15 residues. The ends were cut back, 0 bases at V and 1 base at J, with 8 bases in the middle. The CDR3 DNA is TGTGCCAGCAGCGTAGTGGGGGAATCCTACAATGAGCAGTTCTTC. Translation gives CASSVVGESYNEQFF.

This clonotype has more than one count but fewer than ten. J is TRBJ2-5 and V is TRBV27, with TRBD2 identical over 7 bases. Germline values: CDR1 MNHEY, CDR2 SMNVEV (reference sequence). The CDR3 has 16 residues. V trimming: 1 base; J trimming: 1 base; junction bases outside the gene matches: 6. This CDR3 is CASSLFPAGTQETQYF. Written as DNA, the CDR3 is TGTGCCAGCAGTTTATTTCCAGCGGGGACCCAAGAGACCCAGTACTTC.

Here the CDR3 reads CASSWGIGKGYTF. In nucleotides, the CDR3 is TGTGCCAGCAGCTGGGGGATCGGAAAAGGCTACACCTTC. The chain has TRBV7-2 and TRBJ1-2; TRBD1 might be the D (5 bases). The V gene's germline CDR1 is SGHTA and CDR2 FQGNSA. With 4 bases removed from V and 8 bases from J, the gap between germline ends came to 14 bases. This CDR3 is 13 amino acids long.

J is TRBJ2-3 and V is TRBV20-1; no definite D call. This CDR3 is 15 amino acids long. The germline V and J ends were trimmed by 6 bases and 0 bases, with 16 bases remaining between them. Per the germline V gene, CDR1 is DFQATT and CDR2 is SNEGSKA (reference sequence). Here the CDR3 reads CSAQRSAASTDTQYF. CDR3 DNA sequence: TGCAGTGCCCAGAGGTCGGCGGCTAGCACAGATACGCAGTATTTT.

This clonotype has at least ten counts. V gene TRBV20-1 combines with J gene TRBJ1-1; 9 nucleotides line up with TRBD1. With 6 bases clipped from V and 3 bases from J, the junction kept 8 bases outside the gene matches. From germline, CDR1 is DFQATT and CDR2 SNEGSKA (reference sequence). The CDR3 has 14 residues. CDR3 nucleotide sequence: TGCAGTGCCGATGGACAGGGGAGGGACACTGAAGCTTTCTTT. It translates to CSADGQGRDTEAFF.

The rearrangement joins TRBV4-1 to TRBJ1-1; D gene uncertain. Germline lookup yields CDR1 MGHRA and CDR2 YSYEKL. The CDR3 runs 15 residues. V was shortened by 4 bases and J by 1 base, with 13 bases between the two germline ends. The CDR3 is CASSPRNIANTEAFF. CDR3 in DNA: TGCGCCAGCAGCCCTCGAAACATAGCGAACACTGAAGCTTTCTTT.

This rearrangement joins TRBV6-5 to TRBJ1-4; D uncertain. The CDR3 runs 14 residues. Germline CDR1 and CDR2: MNHEY and SVGAGI. The ends were cut back, 7 bases at V and 3 bases at J, with 12 bases in the middle. CDR3 sequence: CASIIAVANEKLFF. The CDR3 bases are TGTGCCAGCATCATTGCCGTGGCTAATGAAAAACTGTTTTTT.

The V call is TRBV19, the J call TRBJ1-5, with 11 bases fitting TRBD1. Germline V CDR1 and CDR2: LNHDA, SQIVND (reference sequence). V shed 3 bases, J shed 4 bases, and the junction held 2 bases outside the gene matches. The CDR3 is 15 amino acids. This CDR3 is CASSIGTGGNQPQHF. The CDR3 DNA reads TGTGCCAGTAGTATTGGGACAGGGGGAAATCAGCCCCAGCATTTT.

The J gene is TRBJ2-7, the V gene TRBV4-3; D is perhaps TRBD1 (5 bases). The V end lost 0 bases, the J end lost 6 bases, and 12 bases lay between the germline ends. This CDR3 has 14 residues. CDR1 is LGHNA and CDR2 is YSLEER in the germline V gene. The CDR3 sequence is CASSQEPRVIEQYF. For the CDR3, the DNA is TGCGCCAGCAGCCAAGAACCCAGGGTAATCGAGCAGTACTTC.

The chain employs TRBV4-2 and TRBJ2-7; possibly TRBD1 or TRBD2 for D (6 bases each). V lost 1 base, J lost 3 bases, and 13 bases lay in between. In germline, CDR1 is LGHNA, CDR2 YNFKEQ. This CDR3 has 15 residues. The CDR3: CASSQAGAANYEQYF. The CDR3 coding sequence is TGTGCCAGCAGCCAAGCGGGGGCAGCTAACTACGAGCAGTACTTC.

V usage is TRBV9 and J usage is TRBJ1-6; D ambiguous. CDR1 and CDR2 from the germline V gene are SGDLS and YYNGEE. V shed 0 bases and J shed 7 bases, with 11 bases lying between them. This CDR3 has 15 residues. The CDR3 region has the DNA TGTGCCAGCAGCGTAGGTGGCGACTTAAATTCACCCCTCCACTTT. Amino acids: CASSVGGDLNSPLHF.